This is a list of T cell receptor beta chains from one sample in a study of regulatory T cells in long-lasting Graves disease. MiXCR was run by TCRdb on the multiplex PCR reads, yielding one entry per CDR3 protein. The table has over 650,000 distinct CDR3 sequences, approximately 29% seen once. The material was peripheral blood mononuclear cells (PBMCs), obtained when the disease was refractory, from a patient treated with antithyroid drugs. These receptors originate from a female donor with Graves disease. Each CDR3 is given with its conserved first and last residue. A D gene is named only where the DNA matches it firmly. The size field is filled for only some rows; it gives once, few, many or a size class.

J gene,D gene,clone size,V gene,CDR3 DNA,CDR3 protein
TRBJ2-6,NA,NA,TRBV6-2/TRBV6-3,TGTGCCAGCAGTTATCGGGCCAACGTCCTGACTTTC,CASSYRANVLTF
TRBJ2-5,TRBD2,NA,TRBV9,TGTGCCAGCAGCGTAGCAATAGGTCTAGCGGGCGGAGAGACCCAGTACTTC,CASSVAIGLAGGETQYF
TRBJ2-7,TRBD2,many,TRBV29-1,TGCAGCGTTGTCCCAACTAGCGGGAGCTCCTACGAGCAGTACTTC,CSVVPTSGSSYEQYF
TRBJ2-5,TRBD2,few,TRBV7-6,TGTGCCAGCAGCTTAGTTTGGCCCCTAGCGGGAGCATTGGAGACCCAGTACTTC,CASSLVWPLAGALETQYF
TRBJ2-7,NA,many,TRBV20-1,TGCAGTGCTTCCAGTGCCTACGAGCAGTACTTC,CSASSAYEQYF
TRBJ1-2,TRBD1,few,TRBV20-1,TGCAGTGCTAGAGATAGGGACAGGGGAAACTATGGCTACACCTTC,CSARDRDRGNYGYTF
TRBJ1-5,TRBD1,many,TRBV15,TGTGCCACCAGCAGGTCAGGGGGCGATCAGCCCCAGCATTTT,CATSRSGGDQPQHF
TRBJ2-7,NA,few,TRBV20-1,TGCAGTGCTAGAGATTCCGGTTCCCCGCACTACGAGCAGTACTTC,CSARDSGSPHYEQYF
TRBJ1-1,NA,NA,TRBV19,TGTGCCAGTAGTATATCTAAGGGGAACACTGAAGCTTTCTTT,CASSISKGNTEAFF
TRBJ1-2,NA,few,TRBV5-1,TGCGCCAGCAGCCCGGGACATCAGAGAAGCTATGGCTACACCTTC,CASSPGHQRSYGYTF
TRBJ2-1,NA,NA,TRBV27,TGTGCCAGCAGTTTATTGCGGACAAACTCCTACAATGAGCAGTTCTTC,CASSLLRTNSYNEQFF
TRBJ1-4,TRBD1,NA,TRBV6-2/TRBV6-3,TGTGCCAGCAGTACTGGGACAGGGGGCCTTGAAAAACTGTTTTTT,CASSTGTGGLEKLFF
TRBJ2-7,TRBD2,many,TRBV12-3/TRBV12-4,TGTGCCAGCAGTTTAGGGGGGACTAGCGGGAGTCTTTCCTACGAGCAGTACTTC,CASSLGGTSGSLSYEQYF
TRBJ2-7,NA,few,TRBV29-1,TGCAGCGTTGAACAGGGGACGGGGGAGCAGTACTTC,CSVEQGTGEQYF
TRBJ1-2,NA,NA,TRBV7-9,TGTGCCAGCAGCTCACTCGGGGGGCCCGATGGCTACACCTTC,CASSSLGGPDGYTF
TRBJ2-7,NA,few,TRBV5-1,TGCGCCAGCAGCTCAGGGATCCCAGCTTCGAGGGCTACTAAAGAGCAGTACTTC,CASSSGIPASRATKEQYF
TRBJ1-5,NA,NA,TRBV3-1,TGTGCCAGCAGCCGTGCAGGGGCTAATCAGCCCCAGCATTTT,CASSRAGANQPQHF
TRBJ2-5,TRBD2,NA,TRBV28,TGTGCCAGCAGCGCCGGGACTAGCCGGGAGACCCAGTACTTC,CASSAGTSRETQYF
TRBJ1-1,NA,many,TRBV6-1,TGTGCCAGCATGGACACTGAAGCTTTCTTT,CASMDTEAFF
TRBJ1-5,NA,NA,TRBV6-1,TGTGCCAGCAGCCTAAAATCAGTACCCCGGGAGCCCCAGCATTTT,CASSLKSVPREPQHF
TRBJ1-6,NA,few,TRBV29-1,TGCAGCGTAGGGGACGGCGACTACCCTAATTCACCCCTCCACTTT,CSVGDGDYPNSPLHF
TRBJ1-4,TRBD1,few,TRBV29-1,TGCAGCGTGGCCCCGGGACAGGGGATTGAAAAACTGTTTTTT,CSVAPGQGIEKLFF
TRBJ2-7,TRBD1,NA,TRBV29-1,TGCAGCGCCAAGGGGCAGGGACAGGGGGCATACGAGCAGTACTTC,CSAKGQGQGAYEQYF
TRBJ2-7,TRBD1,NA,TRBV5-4,TGTGCCAGCAAAGACAGGGGGGGGAACGAGCAGTACTTC,CASKDRGGNEQYF
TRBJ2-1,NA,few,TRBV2,TGTGCCAGCAGTGATCATAGGCAGGGCAATGAGCAGCTCTTC,CASSDHRQGNEQLF
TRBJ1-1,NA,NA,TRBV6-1,TGTGCCAGCAGTCACACCTTTACTCTATTGAACACTGAAGCTTTCTTT,CASSHTFTLLNTEAFF
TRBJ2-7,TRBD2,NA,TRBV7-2,TGTGCCAGCAGCTTAGGACTAGCGGGAGGTTTTTCCTACGAGCAGTACTTC,CASSLGLAGGFSYEQYF
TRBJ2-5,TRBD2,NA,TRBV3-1,TGTGCCAGCAGCCGAGTCTCTCTAGCGGCGGGTGGGGAGACCCAGTACTTC,CASSRVSLAAGGETQYF
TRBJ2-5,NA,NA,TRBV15,TGTGCCACCAGCAGACGCGGACTGATGCAAGAGACCCAGTACTTC,CATSRRGLMQETQYF
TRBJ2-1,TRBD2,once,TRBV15,TGTGCCACCAGCGGGGGACTAGCGCCCAACAATGAGCAGTTCTTC,CATSGGLAPNNEQFF
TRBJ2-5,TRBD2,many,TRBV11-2,TGTGCCAGCAGCATCACTAGCGGGAGCATGGGAGAGACCCAGTACTTC,CASSITSGSMGETQYF
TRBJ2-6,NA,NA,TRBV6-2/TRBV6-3,TGTGCCAGCAGTTACTCCAGGGCTTATGGGGCCAACGTCCTGACTTTC,CASSYSRAYGANVLTF
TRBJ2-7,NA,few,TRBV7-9,TGTGCCAGCAGCTCCAACAGGGTCGCCTACGAGCAGTACTTC,CASSSNRVAYEQYF
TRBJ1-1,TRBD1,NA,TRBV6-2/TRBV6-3,TGTGCCAGCAGTGGACAGACAGGGCTGAACACTGAAGCTTTCTTT,CASSGQTGLNTEAFF
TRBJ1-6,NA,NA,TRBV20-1,TGCAGTGCTAAGGGGCCAGTTAATTCACCCCTCCACTTT,CSAKGPVNSPLHF
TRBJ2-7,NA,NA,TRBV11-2,TGTGCCAGCAGCTTGATTACTCCCGGATCCGGGGCCTACGAGCAGTACTTC,CASSLITPGSGAYEQYF
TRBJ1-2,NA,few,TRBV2,TGTGCCAGCAGTGAATCGGGGGTCCTCTGTGGCTACACCTTC,CASSESGVLCGYTF
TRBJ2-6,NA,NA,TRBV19,TGTGCCAGACCTCGGAAGGAGTCTGGGGCCAACGTCCTGACTTTC,CARPRKESGANVLTF
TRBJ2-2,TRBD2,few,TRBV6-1,TGTGCCAGCAGTGACGGGAGGGACACCGGGGAGCTGTTTTTT,CASSDGRDTGELFF
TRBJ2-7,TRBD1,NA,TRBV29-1,TGCAGTGGGCAGGGGGACTACGAGCAGTACTTC,CSGQGDYEQYF
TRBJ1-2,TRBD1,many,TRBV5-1,TGCGCCAGCAGCTTGGGGGACAGCTTTCGCTATGGCTACACCTTC,CASSLGDSFRYGYTF
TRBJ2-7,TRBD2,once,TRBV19,TGTGCCAGTCGTCGGGGGGGAGGGGACACCTACGAGCAGTACTTC,CASRRGGGDTYEQYF